This is a list of T cell receptor beta chains from one sample in a study of preoperative IRX-2 immunotherapy in early breast cancer. Clones were read by immunoSEQ multiplex PCR, and TCRdb kept only the in-frame ones, dropping some. Counted here are tens of thousands of clones, around 92% occurring once; the ten biggest clones make up 1.6%. Sequenced material: tumor tissue, taken after IRX-2 immunotherapy. The receptors were sampled from a human donor with breast cancer. Each CDR3 is given with its conserved first and last residue. D genes are given only for firm matches. Not every row has a clone size; where given, it reads once, few, many or a size class.

>TRBV6-8|.|once|TRBJ2-1
TGTGCCAGCAGTGTTAACCTGGGACCGCAGTTCTTC
CASSVNLGPQFF
>TRBV18|.|.|TRBJ1-1
TGTGCCAGCTCCTACAGCGAGAACACTGAAGCTTTCTTT
CASSYSENTEAFF
>TRBV28|.|.|TRBJ1-2
TGTGCCAGCAACCTACAGATCAACTATGGCTACACCTTC
CASNLQINYGYTF
>TRBV7-8|TRBD1|.|TRBJ2-2
TGTGCCAGCAGCTTGGCGGACAGGCACCCCGGGGAGCTGTTTTTT
CASSLADRHPGELFF
>TRBV5-1|.|.|TRBJ1-4
TGCGCCAGCAGCCCGGAGGGGGGAGATGAAAAACTGTTTTTT
CASSPEGGDEKLFF
>TRBV28|.|.|TRBJ1-2
TGTGCCAGCCGGGGATCTAACTATGGCTACACCTTC
CASRGSNYGYTF
>TRBV11-3|.|.|TRBJ1-4
TGTGCCAGCAGCTTGGGGGGGTTGGGTGAAAAACTGTTTTTT
CASSLGGLGEKLFF
>TRBV7-1|.|.|TRBJ2-5
TGTGCCAGCAGCGTACTGGGGTTCCAAGAGACCCAGTACTTC
CASSVLGFQETQYF
>TRBV5-1|.|.|TRBJ2-5
TGCGCCAGCAGCTTGGGGGATTCCAGGGGCCTCCAAGAGACCCAGTACTTC
CASSLGDSRGLQETQYF
>TRBV11-3|TRBD2|.|TRBJ2-3
TGTGCCAGCAGCTTTCAAGCGGGAGCTCTCACAGATACGCAGTATTTT
CASSFQAGALTDTQYF
>TRBV11-3|.|.|TRBJ1-1
TGTGCCAGCAGCTTAACTATGCCGGAACCTTGGTGTTTCTTT
CASSLTMPEPWCFF
>TRBV14|.|.|TRBJ2-1
TGTGCCAGCAGCCAACAAGTGTACAATGAGCAGTTCTTC
CASSQQVYNEQFF
>TRBV19|.|.|TRBJ1-2
TGTGCCAGTAGTTGGGTCGCACAGGGTAACTATGGCTACACCTTC
CASSWVAQGNYGYTF
>TRBV6-8|.|once|TRBJ1-6
TGTGCCAGCAGTGGGGGGCCAGAATTTAATTCACCCCTCCACTTT
CASSGGPEFNSPLHF
>TRBV12-2|.|.|TRBJ1-3
TGTGCAAGTCGCTTAGGGCCAGGGCATGGAAACACCATATATTTT
CASRLGPGHGNTIYF
>TRBV5-5|.|.|TRBJ2-7
TGTGCCAGCAGCTTGGGTTCAGGGGCAAGCTCCTACGAGCAGTACTTC
CASSLGSGASSYEQYF
>TRBV7-8|TRBD2|.|TRBJ2-3
TGTGCCAGCAGCTTAGAGCTAGCGGGGGGCACAGATACGCAGTATTTT
CASSLELAGGTDTQYF
>TRBV25-1|.|.|TRBJ1-4
TGTGCCAGCAGTGAATGGCTGAGTAATGAAAAACTGTTTTTT
CASSEWLSNEKLFF
>TRBV6-8|TRBD2|.|TRBJ2-4
TGTGCCAGCGGTACTAGCGGAAACATTCAGTACTTC
CASGTSGNIQYF
>TRBV19|.|.|TRBJ1-3
TGTGCCAGTAGTATGGGAGTCCCCGGAGGAAACACCATATATTTT
CASSMGVPGGNTIYF
>TRBV19|.|.|TRBJ1-3
TGTGCCAGTAGTATTAGAGGGAGCTCTGGAAACACCATATATTTT
CASSIRGSSGNTIYF
>TRBV18|.|.|TRBJ1-2
TGTGCCAGCGCCCCTGGGGCAGCTCGCTATGGCTACACCTTC
CASAPGAARYGYTF
>TRBV15|.|.|TRBJ1-2
TGTGCCACCAGCAGAGAGGGTCCAGGGAACTATGGCTACACCTTC
CATSREGPGNYGYTF
>TRBV11-3|.|.|TRBJ2-5
TGTGCCAGCAGCTCACTAGAGGGGGGAGAGACCCAGTACTTC
CASSSLEGGETQYF
>TRBV29-1|TRBD1|once|TRBJ1-1
TGCAGCGGTCGGACAGGGAACATGAACACTGAAGCTTTCTTT
CSGRTGNMNTEAFF
>TRBV7-6|TRBD2|.|TRBJ2-1
TGTGCCAGCAGCTTAACGGCGACTAGCGGGGGCCAGCAGTTCTTC
CASSLTATSGGQQFF
>TRBV6-8|TRBD1|once|TRBJ1-5
TGTGCCAGCAGTTCTACCGACAGGGGAGGCAATCAGCCCCAGCATTTT
CASSSTDRGGNQPQHF
>TRBV6-8|.|.|TRBJ2-1
TGTGCCAGCAGTACCCTCAGGGGGGCGGCTCCCTACAATGAGCAGTTCTTC
CASSTLRGAAPYNEQFF